The 32 T cell receptor beta chains reported below all come from one sample, sequenced in a study of blood T cell repertoires in COVID-19. The table came from immunoSEQ multiplex PCR; TCRdb's copy has only in-frame clones and leaves some out. Among fewer than 350,000 clones listed, 80% to 90% were seen once. Sequencing used peripheral blood. All receptors derive from a man between 25 and 39 years old with COVID-19, enrolled during active disease.

The chain links TRBV7-6 to TRBJ2-5, with TRBD2 identical over 7 bases. Germline V gene sequence: CDR1 SGHVS, CDR2 FNYEAQ. The V segment lost 1 base and the J segment 4 bases; nucleotides outside the gene matches: 3. CDR3 length: 14 amino acids. CDR3 sequence: CASSLEAGLETQYF. DNA for the CDR3: TGTGCCAGCAGCTTAGAAGCGGGATTAGAGACCCAGTACTTC. Using reference TRBV7-6 and TRBJ2-5 for the parts outside the CDR3, the full variable domain is GAGVSQSPRYKVTKRGQDVALRCDPISGHVSLYWYRQALGQGPEFLTYFNYEAQQDKSGLPNDRFSAERPEGSISTLTIQRTEQRDSAMYRCASSLEAGLETQYFGPGTRLLVL.

A note on this clone: The germline gene is not matched at one end of the junction; a read error may be the cause. The rearrangement links TRBV5-8 to TRBJ2-2; 7 bases agree with TRBD1. CDR1 is SGHTS, CDR2 YDEGEE, per germline. The CDR3 loop spans 16 amino acids. For the CDR3, the DNA is TGTGCCAGCACCTTGCAATGGGACAGAAACACCGGGGAGCTGTTTTTT. It codes for CASTLQWDRNTGELFF. Supplemented by reference TRBV5-8 and TRBJ2-2, the full variable domain reads EAGVTQSPTHLIKTRGQQATLRCSPISGHTSVYWYQQALGLGLQFLLWYDEGEERNRGNFPPRFSGRQFPNYSSELNVNALELEDSALYLCASTLQWDRNTGELFFGEGSRLTVL.

The J gene is TRBJ2-1, the V gene TRBV20-1, with 8 bases fitting TRBD2. With V trimmed by 3 bases and J by 2 bases, 6 bases remained unmatched. The CDR3 runs 15 residues. CDR1 is DFQATT and CDR2 is SNEGSKA in the germline V gene (reference sequence). CDR3 sequence reads: CSASGLAGTYNEQFF. CDR3 nucleotide sequence: TGCAGTGCTAGTGGTCTAGCGGGTACCTACAATGAGCAGTTCTTC.

This clone was detected only a few times. The rearrangement links TRBV9 to TRBJ2-3; possibly TRBD2 for D (7 bases). CDR3 length equals 17 residues. Germline CDR1 is SGDLS and CDR2 is YYNGEE. V lost 0 bases and J lost 1, with 15 bases in between. CDR3 protein: CASSVVERGAGTDTQYF. In DNA, the CDR3 is TGTGCCAGCAGCGTAGTGGAACGGGGGGCAGGCACAGATACGCAGTATTTT.

This chain links TRBV6-5 with TRBJ1-1; D is perhaps TRBD1 (6 bases). Germline loops: CDR1 MNHEY, CDR2 SVGAGI. The CDR3 extends over 16 amino acids. Trimming stripped 0 bases from V and 4 bases from J, with 15 bases between. The CDR3 region is CASSYSASGGRTEAFF. The CDR3 DNA sequence: TGTGCCAGCAGTTACTCGGCCTCTGGGGGCCGCACTGAAGCTTTCTTT.

There are a few counts of this clone. Other DNA sequences of this sample code for an identical CDR3. J is TRBJ1-1 and V is TRBV5-6; D might be TRBD1 (5 bases). Germline values: CDR1 SGHDT, CDR2 YYEEEE. CDR3 length equals 12 residues. The ends were cut back, 2 bases at V and 4 bases at J, with 6 bases in the middle. CDR3: CASSFRVTEAFF. DNA for the CDR3: TGTGCCAGCAGCTTCAGGGTCACTGAAGCTTTCTTT.

The rearrangement uses TRBV6-1 and TRBJ1-1, with TRBD1 matching over 9 bases. V lost 3 bases to trimming and J lost 4 bases; unmatched junction nucleotides: 6. This CDR3 is built from 15 residues. Germline lookup yields CDR1 MNHNS and CDR2 SASEGT. CDR3 nucleotides: TGTGCCAGCAGTGAGCAACAGGGGGCAATCACTGAAGCTTTCTTT. Translation gives CASSEQQGAITEAFF.

The chain couples TRBV19 to TRBJ2-5; TRBD2 is a possible D gene (7 bases). The CDR3 is made up of 15 amino acids. V lost 3 bases and J 4 bases, leaving 15 bases between the germline ends. The V gene's germline CDR1 is LNHDA and CDR2 SQIVND (reference sequence). CDR3 bases: TGTGCCAGTAGTATCGGCCTCGCGGGGGCAGAGACCCAGTACTTC. Residues: CASSIGLAGAETQYF.

The chain combines TRBV28 with TRBJ1-4; 8 bases map to TRBD1. With V trimmed by 5 bases and J by 4 bases, 6 bases remained unmatched. The CDR3 has 15 amino acids. CDR1 MDHEN and CDR2 SYDVKM come from the germline V gene. CDR3 region: CASSPQGAFNEKLFF. CDR3 DNA sequence: TGTGCCAGCAGTCCCCAGGGGGCGTTTAATGAAAAACTGTTTTTT.

The rearrangement uses TRBV7-3 and TRBJ2-1; TRBD1 matches 7 bases. Germline values: CDR1 SGHTA, CDR2 FQGTGA. There are 13 residues in the CDR3. After removal of 4 bases from V and 5 bases from J, the junction contained 2 bases not matched to a gene. Written as DNA, the CDR3 is TGTGCCAGCAGCTACGACAGGGACAATGAGCAGTTCTTC. Translated: CASSYDRDNEQFF.

This clone appeared once. V is TRBV7-2 and J is TRBJ1-2, with D possibly being TRBD1 (5 bases). The V gene lost 3 bases and the J gene lost 6 bases, with 11 bases spanning the gap. Per the germline V gene, CDR1 is SGHTA and CDR2 is FQGNSA. This CDR3 is 13 amino acids long. The CDR3 protein is CASSFMGQDGYTF. The CDR3 nucleotides read TGTGCCAGCAGCTTTATGGGGCAGGATGGCTACACCTTC. Looking up the rest from reference TRBV7-2 and TRBJ1-2 gives the full variable domain: GAGVSQSPSNKVTEKGKDVELRCDPISGHTALYWYRQSLGQGLEFLIYFQGNSAPDKSGLPSDRFSAERTGGSVSTLTIQRTQQEDSAVYLCASSFMGQDGYTFGSGTRLTVV.

This clone occurred once. V usage is TRBV12-5 and J usage is TRBJ2-1; the D is unclear. Germline lookup yields CDR1 LGHNT and CDR2 FRNRAP. The CDR3 sequence is 12 residues long. Trimming cost V 4 bases and J 8 bases, with 9 bases left between them. CDR3 sequence reads: CASGSSPDEQFF. CDR3 in DNA: TGTGCTAGTGGTTCTAGTCCGGATGAGCAGTTCTTC.

The rearrangement joins TRBV5-1 to TRBJ1-2; possible D gene TRBD1, 5 bases. The CDR3 is 16 amino acids. Germline CDR1 is SGHRS and CDR2 is YFSETQ. Deletions cut 4 bases from V and 3 bases from J, with 19 bases between. Here the CDR3 DNA reads TGCGCCAGCAGCCGGGGGAGCGGTCCTAGGGACTATGGCTACACCTTC. The encoded protein is CASSRGSGPRDYGYTF.

About this clone: Other nucleotide sequences in the sample specify the same CDR3. The chain carries TRBV9 and TRBJ1-1; D possibly corresponds to TRBD1 (5 bases). The CDR3 length is 15 residues. Trimming took 0 bases from V and 0 from J, leaving 9 bases between them. Per the germline V gene, CDR1 is SGDLS and CDR2 is YYNGEE. CDR3 DNA: TGTGCCAGCAGCGTAGGTTGGGGCATGAACACTGAAGCTTTCTTT. Amino acid sequence: CASSVGWGMNTEAFF.

This clone was seen only a few times. The chain uses TRBV11-2 and TRBJ1-2; 7 bases agree with TRBD1. CDR3 length equals 12 residues. Unmatched junction bases numbered 7, after V lost 5 bases and J lost 10 bases. Germline CDR1 is SGHAT and CDR2 is FQNNGV. CDR3 residues: CASSPRGQNYTF. The CDR3 DNA sequence: TGTGCCAGCAGCCCACGGGGACAGAACTACACCTTC.

This clone was counted once. The J gene is TRBJ2-3, the V gene TRBV7-2; 9 bases are shared with TRBD2. The ends lost 8 bases at V and 0 bases at J; junction bases unmatched: 6. The CDR3 sequence is 15 residues long. Germline CDR1 reads SGHTA; CDR2 reads FQGNSA. The CDR3 DNA reads TGTGCCAGCGCGGGCGGGAGGGAAAGCACAGATACGCAGTATTTT. This gives the protein CASAGGRESTDTQYF.

The V and J genes are TRBV7-6 and TRBJ1-6; a possible D gene is TRBD1 (6 bases). This CDR3 contains 14 residues. V gave up 1 base and J gave up 10 bases, with 11 bases separating them. Looked up from germline, CDR1 is SGHVS and CDR2 is FNYEAQ. The DNA of the CDR3 is TGTGCCAGCAGCTTAGGGACAGAGAGGTCACCCCTCCACTTT. This translates into CASSLGTERSPLHF.

The chain joins TRBV10-3 to TRBJ2-2; 9 nucleotides align to TRBD2. This CDR3 is built from 14 residues. Germline V CDR1 and CDR2: ENHRY, SYGVKD. With 9 bases clipped from V and 13 bases from J, the junction kept 15 bases outside the gene matches. The CDR3 protein is CAIRAPGLAAGLFF. The CDR3 DNA sequence: TGTGCCATAAGAGCCCCGGGACTAGCTGCGGGGCTGTTTTTT.

V and J are TRBV7-9 and TRBJ1-5; the match to TRBD1 covers 9 bases. J was trimmed by 1 base and V by 6 bases; bases with no gene match: 10. The CDR3 runs to 17 residues. Germline V gene sequence: CDR1 SEHNR, CDR2 FQNEAQ (reference sequence). The CDR3 nucleotides are TGTGCCAGCAGTTCCGGGACAGGGTTAGGAAGCAATCAGCCCCAGCATTTT. Protein product: CASSSGTGLGSNQPQHF.

The chain carries TRBV28 and TRBJ2-7; 8 bases match TRBD1. This CDR3 is built from 15 residues. The junction had 5 bases not matched to a gene; V was cut back by 2 bases and J by 2 bases. Germline V lookup: CDR1 MDHEN, CDR2 SYDVKM. The CDR3 DNA is TGTGCCAGCAGTTTAGGTACAGGGGGAGCCTACGAGCAGTACTTC. Amino acids: CASSLGTGGAYEQYF.

The V call is TRBV21-1, the J call TRBJ1-5. TRBV21-1 is termed a pseudogene. The length of the CDR3 is 12 residues. CDR3 sequence: CASSIENQPQHF. The CDR3, as DNA: TGTGCCAGCAGCATAGAGAATCAGCCCCAGCATTTT.

V usage is TRBV7-3 and J usage is TRBJ2-5; 7 nucleotides line up with TRBD1. The CDR3 loop spans 13 amino acids. The J segment lost 4 bases and the V segment lost 5 bases, leaving 4 bases of the junction unmatched. Germline V CDR1 and CDR2: SGHTA, FQGTGA. CDR3: CASSLGQRETQYF. The CDR3 DNA follows: TGTGCCAGCAGCCTGGGACAGCGAGAGACCCAGTACTTC.

The V and J genes are TRBV7-9 and TRBJ1-2, with a tentative D call TRBD1 (6 bases). The CDR3 covers 12 residues. The V end was cut by 1 base, the J end by 8 bases, with 8 bases between. Germline assignment: CDR1 SEHNR and CDR2 FQNEAQ (reference sequence). The CDR3 loop reads CASSLGQEGYTF. The CDR3 region has the DNA TGTGCCAGCAGCTTAGGACAGGAGGGCTACACCTTC. Filled out from reference TRBV7-9 and TRBJ1-2, the complete variable domain reads DTGVSQNPRHKITKRGQNVTFRCDPISEHNRLYWYRQTLGQGPEFLTYFQNEAQLEKSRLLSDRFSAERPKGSFSTLEIQRTEQGDSAMYLCASSLGQEGYTFGSGTRLTVV.

The rearrangement uses TRBV6-6 and TRBJ2-2; D might be TRBD1 (6 bases). Germline CDR1 and CDR2: MNHNY and SVGAGI (reference sequence). V was shortened by 4 bases and J by 4 bases, with 10 bases between the two germline ends. The CDR3 contains 14 residues. This CDR3 is CASSSIQGTGELFF. The CDR3 DNA follows: TGTGCCAGCAGTTCCATACAGGGCACCGGGGAGCTGTTTTTT.

This chain joins TRBV30 and TRBJ1-5; perhaps TRBD1 as D (5 bases). Looked up from germline, CDR1 is GTSNPN and CDR2 is SVGIG (reference sequence). The CDR3 totals 17 residues. Between the trimmed V and J ends, which lost 1 base and 7 bases, there was a span of 23 bases. CDR3 loop: CAWSDGLGTSAGQPQHF. The CDR3 nucleotides are TGTGCCTGGAGTGACGGACTCGGGACTTCAGCGGGGCAGCCCCAGCATTTT. Full variable domain (outside the CDR3, taken from reference TRBV30 and TRBJ1-5): SQTIHQWPATLVQPVGSPLSLECTVEGTSNPNLYWYRQAAGRGLQLLFYSVGIGQISSEVPQNLSASRPQDRQFILSSKKLLLSDSGFYLCAWSDGLGTSAGQPQHFGDGTRLSIL.

V is TRBV2 and J is TRBJ1-4; no clear D. The CDR3 is made up of 14 amino acids. From germline, CDR1 is SNHLY and CDR2 FYNNEI. V was pared by 3 bases and J by 5 bases, with 10 bases between. CDR3 residues: CASSDSRYNEKLFF. The CDR3 coding sequence is TGTGCCAGCAGTGACAGCAGGTACAATGAAAAACTGTTTTTT. The complete variable domain, with remaining parts taken from reference TRBV2 and TRBJ1-4, reads EPEVTQTPSHQVTQMGQEVILRCVPISNHLYFYWYRQILGQKVEFLVSFYNNEISEKSEIFDDQFSVERPDGSNFTLKIRSTKLEDSAMYFCASSDSRYNEKLFFGSGTQLSVL.

The chain uses TRBV18 and TRBJ2-3; D possibly corresponds to TRBD2 (6 bases). V lost 1 base and J lost 2, with 10 bases in between. The germline CDR1 and CDR2 sequences are KGHSH and LQKENI. This CDR3 has 15 residues. DNA of the CDR3: TGTGCCAGCTCACCACGTATAGCGGACACAGATACGCAGTATTTT. This encodes CASSPRIADTDTQYF.

The rearrangement uses TRBV9 and TRBJ2-7; D is possibly TRBD1 (6 bases). Germline CDR1 SGDLS, CDR2 YYNGEE. CDR3 size: 14 residues. Trimming took off 3 bases at V and 7 bases at J, with 17 bases between the two ends. CDR3 bases: TGTGCCAGCAGCGCCAGGGGCGCCTTGGGGGAGCAGTACTTC. Its protein product is CASSARGALGEQYF.

The chain carries TRBV7-9 and TRBJ2-7; D might be TRBD1 (6 bases). Germline V lookup: CDR1 SEHNR, CDR2 FQNEAQ (reference sequence). The CDR3 consists of 16 residues. V gave up 3 bases and J gave up 1 base, with 16 bases separating them. This CDR3 reads CASSFPGANLSYEQYF. The CDR3 region has the DNA TGTGCCAGCAGCTTTCCAGGGGCTAATCTTTCCTACGAGCAGTACTTC.

The chain couples TRBV7-9 to TRBJ1-5; 7 positions match TRBD1. Germline-derived CDR1 and CDR2 are SEHNR and FQNEAQ (reference sequence). The CDR3 loop spans 15 amino acids. V lost 1 base to trimming and J lost 6 bases; unmatched junction nucleotides: 6. The CDR3 sequence: CASSLGAGGAQPQHF. The CDR3 DNA sequence: TGTGCCAGCAGCTTAGGGGCAGGGGGTGCTCAGCCCCAGCATTTT. Based on the CDR3 plus reference TRBV7-9 and TRBJ1-5, the full variable domain is DTGVSQNPRHKITKRGQNVTFRCDPISEHNRLYWYRQTLGQGPEFLTYFQNEAQLEKSRLLSDRFSAERPKGSFSTLEIQRTEQGDSAMYLCASSLGAGGAQPQHFGDGTRLSIL.

The table lists this clone with a count of one. The chain couples TRBV6-2 or TRBV6-3 to TRBJ1-5, with 11 bases lining up with TRBD1. The CDR3 contains 18 residues. The J segment lost 4 bases and the V segment lost 0 bases, leaving 8 bases of the junction unmatched. CDR1 is MNHEY and CDR2 is SVGEGT in the germline V gene. The CDR3 bases are TGTGCCAGCAGTTACTCTGCCGGCGGACAGGGGGCTAATCAGCCCCAGCATTTT. Protein product: CASSYSAGGQGANQPQHF.

CDR3 DNA sequence: TGTGCCAGCAGTTACGAGAGCGGAGGCTACACCTTC. Translation: CASSYESGGYTF. The rearrangement links TRBV6-6 to TRBJ1-2; D gene ambiguous. The germline CDR1 and CDR2 sequences are MNHNY and SVGAGI (reference sequence). With 2 bases removed from V and 8 bases from J, the gap between germline ends came to 9 bases. The CDR3 consists of 12 residues.